These 18 T cell receptor beta chains originate from one sample sequenced in a study of blood T cell repertoires in COVID-19. The data were produced by immunoSEQ multiplex PCR, yet TCRdb's version contains in-frame clones alone and is incomplete. The table has tens of thousands of clones, around 80% seen once. The source material was peripheral blood. These TCRs come from a man older than 75 with acute or convalescent COVID-19.

The V gene is TRBV30, the J gene TRBJ1-2, with 9 bases fitting TRBD1. CDR1 and CDR2 (germline): GTSNPN, SVGIG (reference sequence). Trimming removed 4 bases from V and 7 bases from J; junction bases left unmatched: 4. This CDR3 comprises 12 residues. DNA for the CDR3: TGTGCCTGGACTCGGGACAGGGCTGGCTACACCTTC. This gives the protein CAWTRDRAGYTF.

The V and J genes are TRBV13 and TRBJ2-3, with TRBD2 matching 12 bases. V lost 0 bases to trimming and J lost 4 bases; unmatched junction nucleotides: 5. CDR3 size: 17 residues. CDR1 is PRHDT, CDR2 FYEKMQ, per germline (reference sequence). The chain's CDR3 is CASSLGKTSGGPDTQYF. Written as DNA, the CDR3 is TGTGCCAGCAGCTTAGGCAAGACTAGCGGGGGCCCAGATACGCAGTATTTT. Combining the CDR3 with reference TRBV13 and TRBJ2-3 gives the whole variable domain AAGVIQSPRHLIKEKRETATLKCYPIPRHDTVYWYQQGPGQDPQFLISFYEKMQSDKGSIPDRFSAQQFSDYHSELNMSSLELGDSALYFCASSLGKTSGGPDTQYFGPGTRLTVL.

The chain combines TRBV7-2 with TRBJ2-1; 14 nucleotides agree with TRBD2. Trimming removed 4 bases from V and 6 bases from J; junction bases left unmatched: 5. CDR1 and CDR2 from the germline V gene are SGHTA and FQGNSA. The CDR3 runs to 16 residues. The CDR3 spells CASSSGTSGGRNEQFF. DNA of the CDR3: TGTGCCAGCAGCTCGGGGACTAGCGGGGGCCGCAATGAGCAGTTCTTC.

J is TRBJ2-3 and V is TRBV9; the match to TRBD2 covers 9 bases. In germline, CDR1 is SGDLS, CDR2 YYNGEE. V lost 0 bases and J lost 1; bases outside the gene matches: 3. The CDR3 is made up of 16 amino acids. CDR3 residues: CASSVGAGGRTDTQYF. DNA of the CDR3: TGTGCCAGCAGCGTAGGGGCGGGGGGGCGCACAGATACGCAGTATTTT.

The CDR3 region is CASSQAGGNMYTQYF. The CDR3 nucleotides are TGTGCCAGCAGCCAAGCGGGGGGAAACATGTATACGCAGTATTTT. The chain recombines TRBV3-1 (or the pseudogene TRBV3-2) with TRBJ2-3; 7 bases agree with TRBD2. Germline assignment: CDR1 LGHDT and CDR2 YNNKEL (reference sequence). This CDR3 has 15 residues. V lost 1 base to trimming and J lost 7 bases; unmatched junction nucleotides: 8.

V usage is TRBV4-2 and J usage is TRBJ1-2; 9 nucleotides line up with TRBD1. This CDR3 spans 16 amino acids. Trimming took 0 bases from V and 3 from J; bases not matched to a gene: 5. Looked up from germline, CDR1 is LGHNA and CDR2 is YNFKEQ. CDR3 bases: TGTGCCAGCAGCCAAGACTTGGGACAGGGCCACTATGGCTACACCTTC. Amino acids: CASSQDLGQGHYGYTF.

This clone was detected only once. The rearrangement joins TRBV5-6 to TRBJ1-6; maybe TRBD1 (6 bases). There are 14 residues in the CDR3. The germline CDR1 and CDR2 sequences are SGHDT and YYEEEE. Trimming left V 5 bases short and J 4 bases short, with 10 bases between. CDR3 amino acids: CASRLGQYNSPLHF. DNA of the CDR3: TGTGCCAGCAGGTTAGGACAGTATAATTCACCCCTCCACTTT.

The chain has TRBV5-1 and TRBJ2-2; D possibly corresponds to TRBD2 (6 bases). The CDR3 covers 15 residues. Trimming took 0 bases from V and 4 from J, leaving 10 bases between them. Germline V gene data show CDR1 as SGHRS and CDR2 as YFSETQ. The CDR3 region has the DNA TGCGCCAGCAGCTTGGCCAACGGGGGCACCGGGGAGCTGTTTTTT. Encoded protein: CASSLANGGTGELFF.

This clone was found a few times. The chain combines TRBV2 with TRBJ2-7; TRBD2 aligns across 8 bases. The CDR3 is 14 amino acids. Per the germline V gene, CDR1 is SNHLY and CDR2 is FYNNEI. Germline trimming cut 2 bases from V and 3 bases from J; bases unmatched to any gene: 3. CDR3 nucleotides: TGTGCCAGCAGTGAACCGGGACTAGTCTACGAGCAGTACTTC. This gives the protein CASSEPGLVYEQYF.

In DNA form, the CDR3 reads TGTGCCAGCAGCCTGGAGGGCGCCGAGCAGTACTTC. Its protein is CASSLEGAEQYF. This chain connects TRBV3-1 (or the pseudogene TRBV3-2) to TRBJ2-7, with D perhaps matching TRBD2 (6 bases). Germline CDR1 is LGHDT and CDR2 is YNNKEL (reference sequence). This CDR3 comprises 12 residues. The V end was cut by 4 bases, the J end by 6 bases, with 10 bases between.

The V and J genes are TRBV2 and TRBJ2-1, with 13 positions matching TRBD2. The trim removed 4 bases at V and 9 bases at J, leaving 9 bases unmatched. CDR3 length: 16 residues. Germline CDR1 reads SNHLY; CDR2 reads FYNNEI. Here the CDR3 DNA reads TGTGCCAGCAGTGCTAGGACTAGCGGGAGTGTGGGTGAGCAGTTCTTC. Amino acid sequence: CASSARTSGSVGEQFF.

The chain links TRBV13 to TRBJ2-3; D gene uncertain. Trimming shortened V by 5 bases and J by 4 bases, and 16 bases separated the two germline ends. CDR3 length: 15 residues. CDR1 PRHDT and CDR2 FYEKMQ come from the germline V gene (reference sequence). In DNA form, the CDR3 reads TGTGCCAGCAGCCCACCGTCAGGTATTGCAGATACGCAGTATTTT. It encodes CASSPPSGIADTQYF. Filled out from reference TRBV13 and TRBJ2-3, the complete variable domain reads AAGVIQSPRHLIKEKRETATLKCYPIPRHDTVYWYQQGPGQDPQFLISFYEKMQSDKGSIPDRFSAQQFSDYHSELNMSSLELGDSALYFCASSPPSGIADTQYFGPGTRLTVL.

The chain has TRBV7-2 and TRBJ1-2, with 7 bases lining up with TRBD1. The CDR3 has 13 residues. V trimming: 5 bases; J trimming: 7 bases; junction bases outside the gene matches: 7. CDR1 and CDR2 (germline): SGHTA, FQGNSA. CDR3 in amino acids: CASSTGTDTGYTF. As DNA, the CDR3 is TGTGCCAGCAGCACGGGGACAGACACTGGCTACACCTTC.

The chain is built from TRBV29-1 and TRBJ2-5; 8 nucleotides line up with TRBD2. From germline, CDR1 is SQVTM and CDR2 ANQGSEA. The V segment lost 4 bases and the J segment 5 bases; nucleotides outside the gene matches: 3. This CDR3 spans 12 amino acids. CDR3 in amino acids: CSVVQRGETQYF. As DNA, the CDR3 is TGCAGCGTTGTACAGCGGGGGGAGACCCAGTACTTC.

V usage is TRBV12-3 or TRBV12-4 and J usage is TRBJ1-2; perhaps TRBD1 as D (5 bases). Trimming pared 4 bases from V and 8 bases from J, leaving 8 bases between. The CDR3 runs 11 residues. CDR3 coding DNA: TGTGCCAGCAGTTCCAGACAGGGCTACACCTTC. Amino acid sequence: CASSSRQGYTF.

This clone was observed a few times. V and J are TRBV3-1 (or the pseudogene TRBV3-2) and TRBJ1-5; a weak D match, TRBD1 (5 bases). The V gene lost 0 bases and the J gene lost 8 bases, with 20 bases spanning the gap. Germline CDR1 and CDR2: LGHDT and YNNKEL (reference sequence). The CDR3 runs to 17 residues. The CDR3 DNA reads TGTGCCAGCAGCCAAGAGACGGGGATCTGCTCGGGGGAGCCCCAGCATTTT. It codes for CASSQETGICSGEPQHF.

This chain joins TRBV6-6 and TRBJ1-4, with 7 bases fitting TRBD1. V trimming: 8 bases; J trimming: 4 bases; junction bases outside the gene matches: 13. The CDR3 covers 16 residues. Germline values: CDR1 MNHNY, CDR2 SVGAGI (reference sequence). The CDR3 region has the DNA TGTGCCAGCTCATCGACAGGGAAGGTGGTTAATGAAAAACTGTTTTTT. Protein product: CASSSTGKVVNEKLFF.

This CDR3 reads CASSYSGLASYNEQFF. As DNA, the CDR3 is TGTGCCAGCAGTTACTCGGGACTAGCGTCCTACAATGAGCAGTTCTTC. The chain joins TRBV6-5 to TRBJ2-1; TRBD2 agrees at 10 bases. The V and J ends lost 0 bases and 1 base, in that order; junction bases with no gene match: 0. The CDR3 spans 16 residues. Germline V gene sequence: CDR1 MNHEY, CDR2 SVGAGI.